This T cell receptor beta chain was recorded in a study of blood T cell repertoires in COVID-19. At the level of the study: The United States, Italy and Spain provided the acute and convalescent COVID-19 samples. Sample material is recorded as cDNA or gDNA derived from T cells, B-cell-depleted T cells, or PBMCs.

Original processing notes: By means of reference gene primer amplification, nucleated cell counts were estimated. Assay used: immunoSEQ multiplex PCR; TCRdb lists only in-frame clones, some missing. For V, J and clone size, that table is used; D and trimming come from the DNA. The sample lists 180,000 or so clones; roughly 90% were seen once. This CDR3 contains 15 residues. Germline V gene data show CDR1 as SGHTS and CDR2 as YDEGEE. V dropped 2 bases and J dropped 4; count of bases not matched to a gene: 5. The sequence was collected from a man aged 35 to 55 with acute or convalescent COVID-19. The genes are TRBV5-8 and TRBJ2-3, with TRBD1 matching 9 bases. Sequenced sample: peripheral blood. CDR3 in DNA: TGTGCCAGCAGCTTCGGCGGGACAGGGCCAGATACGCAGTATTTT. It yields the protein CASSFGGTGPDTQYF.